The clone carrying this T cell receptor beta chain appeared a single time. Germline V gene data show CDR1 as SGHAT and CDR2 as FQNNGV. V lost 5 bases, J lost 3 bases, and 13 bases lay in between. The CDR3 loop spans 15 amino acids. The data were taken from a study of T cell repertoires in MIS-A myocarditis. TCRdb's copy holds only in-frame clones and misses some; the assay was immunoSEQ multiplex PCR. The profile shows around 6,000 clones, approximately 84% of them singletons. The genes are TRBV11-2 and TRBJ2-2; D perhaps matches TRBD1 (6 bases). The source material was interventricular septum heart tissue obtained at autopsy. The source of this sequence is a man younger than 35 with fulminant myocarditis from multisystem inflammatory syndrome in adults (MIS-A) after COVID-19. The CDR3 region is CASSPYREHTGELFF. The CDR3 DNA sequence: TGTGCCAGCAGCCCCTACAGGGAACACACCGGGGAGCTGTTTTTT. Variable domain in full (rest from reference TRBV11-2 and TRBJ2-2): EAGVAQSPRYKIIEKRQSVAFWCNPISGHATLYWYQQILGQGPKLLIQFQNNGVVDDSQLPKDRFSAERLKGVDSTLKIQPAKLEDSAVYLCASSPYREHTGELFFGEGSRLTVL.